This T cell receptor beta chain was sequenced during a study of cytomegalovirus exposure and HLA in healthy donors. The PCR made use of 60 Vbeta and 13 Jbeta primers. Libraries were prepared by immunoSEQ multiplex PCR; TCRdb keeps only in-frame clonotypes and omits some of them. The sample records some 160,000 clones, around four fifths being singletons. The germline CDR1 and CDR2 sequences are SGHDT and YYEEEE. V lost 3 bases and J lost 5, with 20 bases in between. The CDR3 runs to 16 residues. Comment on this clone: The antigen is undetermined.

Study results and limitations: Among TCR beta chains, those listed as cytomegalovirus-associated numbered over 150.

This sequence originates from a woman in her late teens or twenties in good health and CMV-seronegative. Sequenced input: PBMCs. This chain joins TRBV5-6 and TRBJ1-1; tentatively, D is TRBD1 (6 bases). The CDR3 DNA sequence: TGTGCCAGCAGCTCATTAAAGGGCAGGGGTTGGACTGAAGCTTTCTTT. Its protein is CASSSLKGRGWTEAFF. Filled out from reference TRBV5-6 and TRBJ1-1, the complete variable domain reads DAGVTQSPTHLIKTRGQQVTLRCSPKSGHDTVSWYQQALGQGPQFIFQYYEEEERQRGNFPDRFSGHQFPNYSSELNVNALLLGDSALYLCASSSLKGRGWTEAFFGQGTRLTVV.